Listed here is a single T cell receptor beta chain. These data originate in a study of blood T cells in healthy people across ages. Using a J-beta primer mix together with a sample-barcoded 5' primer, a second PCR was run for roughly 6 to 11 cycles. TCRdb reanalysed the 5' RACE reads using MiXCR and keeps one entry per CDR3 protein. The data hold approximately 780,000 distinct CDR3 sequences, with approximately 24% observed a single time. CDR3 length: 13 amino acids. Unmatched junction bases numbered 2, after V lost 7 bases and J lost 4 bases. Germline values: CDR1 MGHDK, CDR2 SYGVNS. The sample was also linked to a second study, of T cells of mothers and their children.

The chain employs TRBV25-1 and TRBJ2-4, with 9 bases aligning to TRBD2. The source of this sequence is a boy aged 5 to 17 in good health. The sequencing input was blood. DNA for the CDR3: TGTGCCAGCACTAGCGGGGCGAAAAACATTCAGTACTTC. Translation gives CASTSGAKNIQYF.